The T cell receptor (beta chain) under discussion was sequenced for a study of blood T cell repertoires in COVID-19. Study information: COVID-19 samples, acute and convalescent, were from the United States, Italy and Spain. Sources were T cells, B-cell-depleted T cells, or PBMCs; the material itself was cDNA or gDNA.

The CDR3 runs to 10 residues. Per the original data handling: Amplifying reference gene primers gave estimates of nucleated cell counts. Clones were read by immunoSEQ multiplex PCR, and TCRdb kept only the in-frame ones, dropping some. V, J and clone size derive from that table, while D and trimming were established from the DNA sequence. Among some 160,000 clones, approximately 91% were seen once, and the ten largest hold approximately 2.4%. This chain joins TRBV12-1 and TRBJ1-6. TRBV12-1 is reported as a pseudogene. The sequence derives from a man between 18 and 29 years old with acute or convalescent COVID-19. The sample consisted of peripheral blood. The CDR3 DNA reads TGTGCCAGCTCCCTTCCACCCCTCCACTTT. Translation: CASSLPPLHF.